These T cell receptor beta chains were read from a single sample in a study of cytomegalovirus exposure and HLA in healthy donors. Assay: immunoSEQ multiplex PCR; the TCRdb copy retains only in-frame clones and omits some. The sample includes around 140,000 clones, approximately 78% of them seen just once. The sequenced sample consisted of PBMCs. The receptors derive from a woman between 18 and 29 years old in good health and CMV-seropositive. The CDR3 runs from the conserved cysteine through the conserved F or W. The D gene is left open where the match is weak. Clone sizes are given selectively: once, few, many, or a class where the clone is expanded.

>TRBV25-1|few|TRBD2|TRBJ2-3
TGTGCCAGCAGTCGTGGGACTAGCGGGGGGGCCGGGACAGATACGCAGTATTTT
CASSRGTSGGAGTDTQYF
>TRBV25-1|.|TRBD1|TRBJ1-4
TGTGCCAGCAGTGACCCCGGCGACAGGGCCGAAAAACTGTTTTTT
CASSDPGDRAEKLFF
>TRBV6-1|few|.|TRBJ2-4
TGTGCCAGCAGTGATAGACCCAGACCTACGATTCCGGGAGCCAAAAACATTCAGTACTTC
CASSDRPRPTIPGAKNIQYF
>TRBV14|.|.|TRBJ1-4
TGTGCCAGCAGCCAGCGGGGCTCGGTGAATGAAAAACTGTTTTTT
CASSQRGSVNEKLFF
>TRBV6-5|.|TRBD1|TRBJ1-1
TGTGCCAGCAGTAAAGGGACAGGGTGGGGCACTGAAGCTTTCTTT
CASSKGTGWGTEAFF
>TRBV10-3|.|TRBD2|TRBJ2-7
TGTGCCATCAGTGAGTCGGCACTAGCGAGCGAGCAGTACTTC
CAISESALASEQYF
>TRBV10-1|.|.|TRBJ2-4
TGCGCCAGCAGTGAGTCGACGGTTAGCGACATTCAGTACTTC
CASSESTVSDIQYF
>TRBV5-1|few|TRBD1|TRBJ1-2
TGCGCCAGCAGCCTGGACAGGGACTATGGCTACACCTTC
CASSLDRDYGYTF
>TRBV6-5|.|TRBD2|TRBJ2-1
TGTGCCAGCAGCCTACTAGCGGGGTCTCTCAATGAGCAGTTCTTC
CASSLLAGSLNEQFF
>TRBV28|.|TRBD2|TRBJ2-7
TGTGCCAGCAGTTTATCAGGTCAACGGGAGGACGAGCAGTACTTC
CASSLSGQREDEQYF
>TRBV6-1|.|TRBD1|TRBJ2-5
TGTGCCAGCAGGCGGGACAGGGTAGAGACCCAGTACTTC
CASRRDRVETQYF
>TRBV28|few|TRBD1|TRBJ1-2
TGTGCCAGCAGTCCGGCGGGGGGGACAGGGGACTATGGCTACACCTTC
CASSPAGGTGDYGYTF
>TRBV7-8|.|.|TRBJ2-6
TGTGCCAGCAGCTTAATGTTGGGGGGAGAATCTGGGGCCAACGTCCTGACTTTC
CASSLMLGGESGANVLTF